This TCR beta chain derives from a study of radiotherapy plus CTLA-4 blockade in lung cancer. This clone was observed a single time. Antigen: not known. Study-level findings and limits: It was early blood T cell clone dynamics, with interferon-beta, that reportedly best predicted response.

Generated by immunoSEQ multiplex PCR, the TCRdb table keeps only in-frame clones and is missing some. The data hold roughly 85,000 clones, with about 87% observed a single time. Germline V CDR1 and CDR2: GTSNPN, SVGIG (reference sequence). V shed 3 bases and J shed 3 bases, with 10 bases lying between them. CDR3 size: 13 residues. This clonotype originated in a human donor with non-small cell lung cancer that progressed on radiotherapy plus ipilimumab. Sequenced material: peripheral blood, taken from a patient treated with radiotherapy plus ipilimumab. The rearrangement joins TRBV30 to TRBJ2-3; D unresolved. The CDR3 loop reads CAWRALGTDTQYF. CDR3 in DNA: TGTGCCTGGAGGGCCCTCGGGACAGATACGCAGTATTTT.